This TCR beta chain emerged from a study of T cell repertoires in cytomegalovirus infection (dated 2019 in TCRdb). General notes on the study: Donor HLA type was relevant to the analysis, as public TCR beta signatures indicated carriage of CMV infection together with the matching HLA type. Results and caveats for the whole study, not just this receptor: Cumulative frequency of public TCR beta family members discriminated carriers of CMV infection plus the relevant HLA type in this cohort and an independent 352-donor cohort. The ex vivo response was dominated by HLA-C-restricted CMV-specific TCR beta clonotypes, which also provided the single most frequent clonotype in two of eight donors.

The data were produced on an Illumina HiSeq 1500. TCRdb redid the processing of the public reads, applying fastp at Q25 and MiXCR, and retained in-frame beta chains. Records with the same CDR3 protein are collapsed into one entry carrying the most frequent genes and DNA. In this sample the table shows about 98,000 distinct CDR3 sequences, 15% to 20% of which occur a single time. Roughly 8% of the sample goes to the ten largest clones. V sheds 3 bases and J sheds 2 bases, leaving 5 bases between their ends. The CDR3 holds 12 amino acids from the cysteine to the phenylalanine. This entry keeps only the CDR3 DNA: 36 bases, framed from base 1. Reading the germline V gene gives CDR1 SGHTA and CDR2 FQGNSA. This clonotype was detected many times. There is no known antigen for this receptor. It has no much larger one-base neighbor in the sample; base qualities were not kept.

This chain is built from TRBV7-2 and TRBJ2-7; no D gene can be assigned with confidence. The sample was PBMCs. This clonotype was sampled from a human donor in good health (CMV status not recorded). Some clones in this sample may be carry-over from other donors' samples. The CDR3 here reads CASSFSPYEQYF. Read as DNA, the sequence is TGTGCCAGCAGCTTCAGCCCCTACGAGCAGTACTTC.